The 18 T cell receptor beta chains in this list originate from one sample, sequenced in a study of shared clonotypes between healthy human individuals. Terminally differentiated effector memory CD45RA+ cells were left out of the naive CD8 fraction, which was CD45RO-negative and positively selected for CCR7. TCRdb's copy holds only in-frame clones and misses some; the assay was immunoSEQ multiplex PCR. The sample has around 2,000,000 clones, 85% to 95% seen once. Sequenced input: naive CD8+ T cells sorted from blood. These receptors were obtained from a man between 18 and 29 years old in good health.

Only a few counts were recorded for this clone. The chain recombines TRBV30 with TRBJ1-2; D remains ambiguous. This CDR3 is built from 12 residues. With 1 base removed from V and 7 bases from J, the gap between germline ends came to 10 bases. Germline V CDR1 and CDR2: GTSNPN, SVGIG (reference sequence). The CDR3 region is CAWSGSGPGYTF. CDR3 sequence (DNA): TGTGCCTGGAGTGGGTCCGGGCCTGGCTACACCTTC.

This clone was observed a single time. This chain uses TRBV27 with TRBJ2-2; a possible D gene is TRBD2 (7 bases). The CDR3 loop spans 17 amino acids. Germline V lookup: CDR1 MNHEY, CDR2 SMNVEV (reference sequence). V lost 5 bases and J 5 bases, leaving 21 bases between the germline ends. CDR3: CASSLLSVGGGTGELFF. CDR3 coding DNA: TGTGCCAGCAGTCTCCTCTCGGTAGGGGGAGGGACCGGGGAGCTGTTTTTT.

The genes are TRBV30 and TRBJ2-2; 9 bases match TRBD2. Germline loops: CDR1 GTSNPN, CDR2 SVGIG (reference sequence). The CDR3 loop spans 12 amino acids. Written as DNA, the CDR3 is TGTTGGGGGACTAGCAGGTCCGGGGAGCTGTTTTTT. Translation: CWGTSRSGELFF. Combining the CDR3 with reference TRBV30 and TRBJ2-2 gives the whole variable domain SQTIHQWPATLVQPVGSPLSLECTVEGTSNPNLYWYRQAAGRGLQLLFYSVGIGQISSEVPQNLSASRPQDRQFILSSKKLLLSDSGFYLCWGTSRSGELFFGEGSRLTVL.

This clone has more than one count but fewer than ten. The V gene is TRBV7-9, the J gene TRBJ1-2; 12 nucleotides line up with TRBD1. The germline CDR1 and CDR2 sequences are SEHNR and FQNEAQ (reference sequence). V lost 0 bases to trimming and J lost 6 bases; unmatched junction nucleotides: 5. The CDR3 runs 16 residues. The CDR3 DNA sequence: TGTGCCAGCAGCTTAGCGCGGGACAGGGGGCTTGATGGCTACACCTTC. It translates to CASSLARDRGLDGYTF.

This chain connects TRBV7-8 to TRBJ2-7; 8 nucleotides align to TRBD2. The CDR3 has 16 residues. V shed 4 bases, J shed 4 bases, and the junction held 12 bases outside the gene matches. Germline V CDR1 and CDR2: SGHVS, FQNEAQ. CDR3 in amino acids: CASSYFGGEKAYEQYF. In nucleotides, the CDR3 is TGTGCCAGCAGCTACTTCGGGGGGGAGAAAGCATACGAGCAGTACTTC.

The chain recombines TRBV4-1 with TRBJ2-2; no clear D. The CDR3 has 13 residues. Germline-derived CDR1 and CDR2 are MGHRA and YSYEKL. V shed 4 bases and J shed 7 bases, with 10 bases lying between them. The chain's CDR3 is CASSPRRSGELFF. The CDR3 coding sequence is TGCGCCAGCAGCCCCAGGAGAAGCGGGGAGCTGTTTTTT.

The chain links TRBV7-9 to TRBJ2-1, with 7 bases aligning to TRBD2. V lost 3 bases to trimming and J lost 4 bases; unmatched junction nucleotides: 6. Germline V gene data show CDR1 as SEHNR and CDR2 as FQNEAQ (reference sequence). This CDR3 comprises 15 residues. CDR3 sequence reads: CASSFRLAEYNEQFF. For the CDR3, the DNA is TGTGCCAGCAGCTTTCGTCTAGCGGAGTACAATGAGCAGTTCTTC.

This rearrangement joins TRBV7-6 to TRBJ1-3; D is uncertain. Between the trimmed V and J ends, which lost 5 bases and 0 bases, there was a span of 17 bases. This CDR3 is built from 17 residues. Germline V gene data show CDR1 as SGHVS and CDR2 as FNYEAQ. The CDR3 loop is CASSPSVSVSSGNTIYF. In DNA form, the CDR3 reads TGTGCCAGCAGCCCCTCAGTTTCAGTGAGCTCTGGAAACACCATATATTTT.

The CDR3 region is CASSQASATGTREQYF. The CDR3 DNA sequence: TGCGCCAGCAGCCAAGCGAGCGCCACAGGGACTAGGGAGCAGTACTTC. V usage is TRBV4-1 and J usage is TRBJ2-7, with 8 bases fitting TRBD2. CDR1 is MGHRA, CDR2 YSYEKL, per germline. This CDR3 has 16 amino acids. J was trimmed by 7 bases and V by 1 base; bases with no gene match: 12.

V is TRBV13 and J is TRBJ1-2; D not resolved. Germline CDR1 and CDR2: PRHDT and FYEKMQ (reference sequence). V was shortened by 5 bases and J by 1 base, with 11 bases between the two germline ends. The length of the CDR3 is 14 residues. CDR3 coding DNA: TGTGCCAGCAGCGCCGACCGGAATAACTATGGCTACACCTTC. Translation: CASSADRNNYGYTF. Full variable domain (remainder filled in from reference TRBV13 and TRBJ1-2): AAGVIQSPRHLIKEKRETATLKCYPIPRHDTVYWYQQGPGQDPQFLISFYEKMQSDKGSIPDRFSAQQFSDYHSELNMSSLELGDSALYFCASSADRNNYGYTFGSGTRLTVV.

About this clone: Distinct nucleotide sequences in the sample also encode this CDR3. The V gene is TRBV5-1, the J gene TRBJ2-2; the D is unclear. This CDR3 comprises 13 residues. Germline V gene sequence: CDR1 SGHRS, CDR2 YFSETQ. The germline V and J ends were trimmed by 5 bases and 5 bases, with 10 bases remaining between them. CDR3 region: CASSLTSTGELFF. As DNA, the CDR3 is TGCGCCAGCAGTTTAACCTCAACCGGGGAGCTGTTTTTT.

This chain connects TRBV4-1 to TRBJ2-7, with D perhaps TRBD1 (5 bases). This CDR3 has 14 residues. The germline V and J ends were trimmed by 1 base and 5 bases, with 12 bases remaining between them. Looked up from germline, CDR1 is MGHRA and CDR2 is YSYEKL. In DNA, the CDR3 is TGCGCCAGCAGCCAAGCCCCAGGGATCCACGAGCAGTACTTC. Amino acids: CASSQAPGIHEQYF.

The chain is built from TRBV29-1 and TRBJ2-7, with 7 bases aligning to TRBD1. The CDR3 has 12 residues. Per germline, CDR1 SQVTM and CDR2 ANQGSEA. The V and J ends lost 4 bases and 2 bases, in that order; junction bases with no gene match: 2. The CDR3 DNA reads TGCAGCGTTGCGGGACAGACCTACGAGCAGTACTTC. Translation: CSVAGQTYEQYF.

This chain connects TRBV25-1 to TRBJ2-5, with D perhaps given as TRBD1 or TRBD2 (6 bases each). The ends were cut back, 4 bases at V and 2 bases at J, with 14 bases in the middle. This CDR3 has 15 amino acids. Germline-derived CDR1 and CDR2 are MGHDK and SYGVNS. CDR3 coding DNA: TGTGCCAGCAGTGGTGGGGGGCCGACTCAAGAGACCCAGTACTTC. It encodes CASSGGGPTQETQYF.

Concerning this clone: The identical CDR3 is also encoded by other nucleotide sequences in the sample. This sequence joins TRBV4-1 and TRBJ2-7; D gene unclear. V was clipped by 3 bases and J by 0 bases, with 6 bases between them. CDR3 length: 13 residues. Looked up from germline, CDR1 is MGHRA and CDR2 is YSYEKL. This CDR3 reads CASSQTDSYEQYF. CDR3 bases: TGCGCCAGCAGCCAGACGGACTCCTACGAGCAGTACTTC.

Comment on this clone: This same CDR3 is encoded by further DNA sequences in the sample. The chain carries TRBV9 and TRBJ2-7, with 7 nucleotides matching TRBD2. The CDR3 covers 14 residues. Germline V gene data show CDR1 as SGDLS and CDR2 as YYNGEE. V gave up 0 bases and J gave up 2 bases; unmatched junction bases: 2. CDR3 sequence: CASSVGAGAYEQYF. In DNA form, the CDR3 reads TGTGCCAGCAGCGTAGGCGCGGGGGCCTACGAGCAGTACTTC.

This chain links TRBV30 with TRBJ2-5; 9 nucleotides line up with TRBD2. V shed 4 bases and J 5 bases; nucleotides not matched to a gene: 2. This CDR3 contains 12 residues. From germline, CDR1 is GTSNPN and CDR2 SVGIG (reference sequence). This chain's CDR3 is CAWTSGGETQYF. The CDR3 nucleotides are TGTGCCTGGACAAGCGGGGGGGAGACCCAGTACTTC.

The chain combines TRBV27 with TRBJ2-5; no definite D call. Germline assignment: CDR1 MNHEY and CDR2 SMNVEV (reference sequence). This CDR3 contains 16 residues. Trimming left V 1 base short and J 3 bases short, with 15 bases between. The CDR3 DNA reads as TGTGCCAGCAGTTTATTCGGACGGATGAGTGAAGAGACCCAGTACTTC. As protein: CASSLFGRMSEETQYF.